The entry below gives a single T cell receptor beta chain sequence along with its context. Its antigen remains unknown. The data originate from a study of blood T cells in healthy people across ages. In terms of origin and age, donors were healthy Caucasian individuals from Russia aged 6 to 90. A second PCR of roughly 7 to 11 cycles used a sample-barcoded 5' primer and a J-beta primer mix. From the 5' RACE reads, TCRdb called clonotypes with MiXCR, one entry per CDR3 protein. The profile shows roughly 1.4 million distinct CDR3 sequences, approximately 59% of them singletons. Trimming stripped 3 bases from V and 2 bases from J, with 8 bases between. Germline V gene lookup returns CDR1 SNHLY and CDR2 FYNNEI. This CDR3 spans 15 amino acids. Findings and caveats of the study: Correlation between TCR beta diversity and naive T cell percentage was strong. Since the PBMCs were unsorted, naive and antigen-experienced cells could not be conclusively compared.

The rearrangement uses TRBV2 and TRBJ2-6, with D tentatively TRBD2 (5 bases). This clonotype was sampled from a man between 18 and 35 years old in good health. Sequenced material: blood. CDR3 in DNA: TGTGCCAGCAGTGAGTCAGCGGCTGGGGCCAACGTCCTGACTTTC. Encoded protein: CASSESAAGANVLTF.